The 24 T cell receptor beta chains presented below share a single source sample, sequenced in a study of Tregs in tolerant kidney transplant recipients. Sequencing used immunoSEQ multiplex PCR; TCRdb keeps in-frame clones, though not all of them. The sample has 85,000 to 100,000 clones; roughly 93% are singletons. This specimen consisted of CD4+ T cells from blood, obtained before the transplant. The receptors shown here come from a human donor who received a combined kidney and bone marrow transplant.

V and J are TRBV5-1 and TRBJ2-2, with 8 nucleotides matching TRBD1. The CDR3 is 19 residues long. Germline V gene data show CDR1 as SGHRS and CDR2 as YFSETQ. Germline trimming cut 4 bases from V and 3 bases from J; bases unmatched to any gene: 17. The CDR3 DNA is TGCGCCAGCAGCCGACAGGGAAGCAGGGGGCGCATACACACCGGGGAGCTGTTTTTT. Translating gives CASSRQGSRGRIHTGELFF.

The rearrangement links TRBV7-9 to TRBJ2-7, with D possibly TRBD2 on 5 matching bases. CDR1 is SEHNR, CDR2 FQNEAQ, per germline (reference sequence). Trimming stripped 1 base from V and 5 bases from J, with 15 bases between. This CDR3 contains 15 residues. The CDR3 sequence is CASSLVPGELHEQYF. CDR3 DNA sequence: TGTGCCAGCAGCTTAGTTCCCGGGGAATTGCACGAGCAGTACTTC.

The V and J genes are TRBV4-1 and TRBJ1-2, with D possibly matching TRBD1 (6 bases). The CDR3 is 15 residues long. Trimming took off 1 base at V and 4 bases at J, with 13 bases between the two ends. Per the germline V gene, CDR1 is MGHRA and CDR2 is YSYEKL. CDR3 coding DNA: TGCGCCAGCAGCCAAGTTACAGGGAGTGGCTATGGCTACACCTTC. Amino acids: CASSQVTGSGYGYTF.

This chain joins TRBV5-4 and TRBJ2-7, with TRBD2 identical over 12 bases. With V trimmed by 3 bases and J by 3 bases, 4 bases remained unmatched. The germline V gene encodes CDR1 SGHNT and CDR2 YYREEE (reference sequence). CDR3 length: 15 amino acids. CDR3 loop: CASSSRTSGNYEQYF. The CDR3 DNA sequence: TGTGCCAGCAGCTCCCGGACTAGCGGGAACTACGAGCAGTACTTC.

The chain joins TRBV19 to TRBJ1-2; D is perhaps TRBD1 (5 bases). Per the germline V gene, CDR1 is LNHDA and CDR2 is SQIVND (reference sequence). The CDR3 loop spans 12 amino acids. The ends were cut back, 5 bases at V and 10 bases at J, with 14 bases in the middle. The DNA of the CDR3 is TGTGCCAGTAGTCCGGACATGTTGGTCTACACCTTC. This encodes CASSPDMLVYTF.

The chain uses TRBV4-3 and TRBJ2-1; D may be TRBD2 (5 bases). There are 15 residues in the CDR3. V was trimmed by 4 bases and J by 6 bases, leaving 16 bases between them. Germline V gives CDR1 LGHNA, CDR2 YSLEER. For the CDR3, the DNA is TGCGCCAGCAGCCGACGGGCCCCTCGGGGCAATGAGCAGTTCTTC. It is translated as CASSRRAPRGNEQFF.

J is TRBJ2-1 and V is TRBV11-3, with 9 bases identical to TRBD2. The CDR3 extends over 15 amino acids. V trimming: 5 bases; J trimming: 0 bases; junction bases outside the gene matches: 2. Germline V lookup: CDR1 SGHNT, CDR2 YENEEA. The CDR3 nucleotides read TGTGCCAGCAGCCAGCGGGGGGCCTCCTACAATGAGCAGTTCTTC. It yields the protein CASSQRGASYNEQFF.

The J gene is TRBJ1-2, the V gene TRBV28; D is undetermined. This CDR3 is 12 amino acids long. Germline V gene data show CDR1 as MDHEN and CDR2 as SYDVKM. V dropped 1 base and J dropped 7 bases, with 7 bases sitting between them. The CDR3, as DNA: TGTGCCAGCAGTTTATCGGGAGGTGGCTACACCTTC. Translated, it gives CASSLSGGGYTF.

The chain combines TRBV18 with TRBJ2-2, with 10 bases aligning to TRBD2. Germline V gene sequence: CDR1 KGHSH, CDR2 LQKENI. The trim removed 4 bases at V and 2 bases at J, leaving 4 bases unmatched. The CDR3 consists of 16 residues. CDR3 bases: TGTGCCAGCTCACAGACTAGCGGGCCAAACACCGGGGAGCTGTTTTTT. Its translation is CASSQTSGPNTGELFF. Full variable domain (rest looked up from reference TRBV18 and TRBJ2-2): NAGVMQNPRHLVRRRGQEARLRCSPMKGHSHVYWYRQLPEEGLKFMVYLQKENIIDESGMPKERFSAEFPKEGPSILRIQQVVRGDSAAYFCASSQTSGPNTGELFFGEGSRLTVL.

The chain uses TRBV7-2 and TRBJ1-1, with D maybe TRBD1 (6 bases). The CDR3 contains 13 residues. V lost 2 bases and J lost 7, with 11 bases in between. Germline assignment: CDR1 SGHTA and CDR2 FQGNSA. This CDR3 reads CASSLIVTGEAFF. The CDR3 DNA sequence: TGTGCCAGCAGCTTAATTGTGACAGGTGAAGCTTTCTTT. The full variable domain, rest sourced from reference TRBV7-2 and TRBJ1-1, is GAGVSQSPSNKVTEKGKDVELRCDPISGHTALYWYRQSLGQGLEFLIYFQGNSAPDKSGLPSDRFSAERTGGSVSTLTIQRTQQEDSAVYLCASSLIVTGEAFFGQGTRLTVV.

The CDR3 here is CASSLDRSNTEAFF. CDR3 DNA sequence: TGTGCCAGCAGCCTCGACAGATCGAACACTGAAGCTTTCTTT. This rearrangement joins TRBV7-3 to TRBJ1-1, with D perhaps TRBD1 (5 bases). Germline CDR1 reads SGHTA; CDR2 reads FQGTGA. Trimming cost V 5 bases and J 1 base, with 11 bases left between them. The CDR3 extends over 14 amino acids. Using reference TRBV7-3 and TRBJ1-1 for the parts outside the CDR3, the full variable domain is GAGVSQTPSNKVTEKGKYVELRCDPISGHTALYWYRQSLGQGPEFLIYFQGTGAADDSGLPNDRFFAVRPEGSVSTLKIQRTERGDSAVYLCASSLDRSNTEAFFGQGTRLTVV.

The rearrangement links TRBV18 to TRBJ1-3; TRBD1 is a possible D gene (5 bases). This CDR3 is 16 amino acids long. Germline V lookup: CDR1 KGHSH, CDR2 LQKENI. Between the trimmed V and J ends, which lost 1 base and 0 bases, there was a span of 10 bases. As DNA, the CDR3 is TGTGCCAGCTCACCACAGGGGCAGAACTCTGGAAACACCATATATTTT. It encodes CASSPQGQNSGNTIYF.

V gene TRBV6-1 combines with J gene TRBJ2-7; possibly TRBD2 for D (6 bases). Germline V gives CDR1 MNHNS, CDR2 SASEGT. Trimming removed 3 bases at V and 3 bases at J, with 9 bases between. The CDR3 totals 13 residues. CDR3 sequence reads: CASSEGGLYEQYF. The CDR3 DNA reads TGTGCCAGCAGTGAGGGGGGACTCTACGAGCAGTACTTC.

This clone was seen only a few times. The chain is built from TRBV6-1 and TRBJ2-2, with D possibly matching TRBD1 (5 bases). This CDR3 comprises 16 residues. Germline V gene lookup returns CDR1 MNHNS and CDR2 SASEGT. Deletions cut 1 base from V and 4 bases from J, with 13 bases between. The CDR3 DNA sequence: TGTGCCAGCAGTGAAGTGTCAGGGCGGAGCACCGGGGAGCTGTTTTTT. It encodes CASSEVSGRSTGELFF.

The V gene is TRBV2, the J gene TRBJ2-7; 13 bases are a match to TRBD2. Germline V gives CDR1 SNHLY, CDR2 FYNNEI. Unmatched junction bases numbered 7, after V lost 8 bases and J lost 6 bases. This CDR3 has 14 residues. The CDR3 DNA sequence: TGTGCCAGCGCTGGACTAGCGGGAGTCGGCGAGCAGTACTTC. Translated: CASAGLAGVGEQYF.

The chain couples TRBV7-2 to TRBJ1-5; 9 bases agree with TRBD1. The CDR3 covers 17 residues. Germline V CDR1 and CDR2: SGHTA, FQGNSA. Trimming cost V 1 base and J 4 bases; bases outside gene matches: 8. This chain's CDR3 is CASSLGTGGFGNQPQHF. CDR3 DNA: TGTGCCAGCAGCTTAGGTACAGGGGGCTTCGGAAATCAGCCCCAGCATTTT.

The J gene is TRBJ2-7, the V gene TRBV28; weak D call: TRBD2 (5 bases). CDR1 and CDR2 from the germline V gene are MDHEN and SYDVKM. CDR3 length: 11 residues. V was pared by 10 bases and J by 9 bases, with 16 bases between. In DNA form, the CDR3 reads TGTGCCACAGGAGGCCCGACGGTGCAGTACTTC. It codes for CATGGPTVQYF.

This chain connects TRBV11-3 to TRBJ2-7; TRBD1 matches at 9 bases. The CDR3 covers 15 residues. V trimming: 2 bases; J trimming: 3 bases; junction bases outside the gene matches: 5. The germline CDR1 and CDR2 sequences are SGHNT and YENEEA. DNA of the CDR3: TGTGCCAGCAGCTTATCGGGGACAGGGCTCTACGAGCAGTACTTC. It codes for CASSLSGTGLYEQYF.

This clone was recorded once. The V and J genes are TRBV4-3 and TRBJ2-5; D might be TRBD2 (7 bases). The V and J ends lost 1 base and 5 bases respectively, with 14 bases between them. From germline, CDR1 is LGHNA and CDR2 YSLEER. This CDR3 is 15 amino acids long. The CDR3 sequence is CASSQARGAGETQYF. In DNA form, the CDR3 reads TGCGCCAGCAGCCAAGCTCGGGGGGCAGGGGAGACCCAGTACTTC.

This chain joins TRBV7-9 and TRBJ2-7, with D perhaps matching TRBD2 (6 bases). The V and J ends lost 4 bases and 6 bases respectively, with 19 bases between them. The CDR3 is made up of 15 amino acids. The germline V gene has CDR1 SEHNR and CDR2 FQNEAQ (reference sequence). The CDR3 loop reads CASSYQGGTWSEQYF. CDR3 nucleotide sequence: TGTGCCAGCAGCTACCAGGGAGGCACCTGGAGCGAGCAGTACTTC.

J is TRBJ2-3 and V is TRBV4-1; 9 positions agree with TRBD2. This CDR3 is 16 amino acids long. Trimming cost V 3 bases and J 1 base; bases outside gene matches: 5. The germline CDR1 and CDR2 sequences are MGHRA and YSYEKL. The CDR3 bases are TGCGCCAGCAGCCACACTAGCGGGTCCCGCACAGATACGCAGTATTTT. This codes for CASSHTSGSRTDTQYF.

The chain combines TRBV6-5 with TRBJ1-5; maybe TRBD1 (5 bases). The CDR3 covers 14 residues. The V end was cut by 6 bases, the J end by 3 bases, with 12 bases between. Per the germline V gene, CDR1 is MNHEY and CDR2 is SVGAGI. The CDR3 bases are TGTGCCAGCAGCCGAGACAGCGTCAATCAGCCCCAGCATTTT. Amino acid sequence: CASSRDSVNQPQHF.

This chain links TRBV28 with TRBJ2-1; 8 bases match TRBD2. The CDR3 spans 15 residues. Germline loops: CDR1 MDHEN, CDR2 SYDVKM. V dropped 4 bases and J dropped 3; count of bases not matched to a gene: 5. The CDR3 spells CASSSWAGGYNEQFF. The CDR3 coding sequence is TGTGCCAGCAGTTCCTGGGCGGGGGGCTACAATGAGCAGTTCTTC.

The chain carries TRBV5-1 and TRBJ2-1; TRBD2 aligns across 11 bases. The CDR3 has 15 residues. J gave up 7 bases and V 3 bases, and 6 bases lay outside the gene matches. CDR1 is SGHRS and CDR2 is YFSETQ in the germline V gene. CDR3 residues: CASSWGVAGGNEQFF. Here the CDR3 DNA reads TGCGCCAGCAGCTGGGGGGTAGCGGGAGGGAATGAGCAGTTCTTC. Together with reference TRBV5-1 and TRBJ2-1, the CDR3 gives the full variable domain: KAGVTQTPRYLIKTRGQQVTLSCSPISGHRSVSWYQQTPGQGLQFLFEYFSETQRNKGNFPGRFSGRQFSNSRSEMNVSTLELGDSALYLCASSWGVAGGNEQFFGPGTRLTVL.